This T cell receptor beta chain was identified during a study of patients and donors after allogeneic stem cell transplantation. From the RT-PCR reads, TCRdb called clonotypes with MiXCR, one entry per CDR3 protein. Among about a million distinct CDR3 sequences listed, roughly 18% were seen once. CDR1 and CDR2 (germline): MNHEY, SVGEGT. V lost 6 bases and J lost 2, with 17 bases in between. This CDR3 comprises 15 residues. This clonotype was seen a handful of times. What was sequenced was blood, either unsorted or a sorted T cell fraction (not recorded which). This clonotype was sampled from a human donor who was either an allogeneic HSCT recipient or a stem cell or donor lymphocyte infusion donor (not recorded which). It is not recorded whose cells these are; they may come from a transplant donor. The chain combines TRBV6-2 or TRBV6-3 with TRBJ2-7, with D perhaps matching TRBD1 (5 bases). The CDR3 DNA is TGTGCCAGCAGACCCTCCCCGACAGCAACCTACGAGCAGTACTTC. It codes for CASRPSPTATYEQYF.